This is a list of T cell receptor beta chains from one sample in a study of response to subunit inactivated influenza vaccine. TCRdb itself ran the RT-PCR reads through MiXCR, one entry per CDR3 protein. This repertoire shows approximately 300,000 distinct CDR3 sequences, approximately 21% found once; its top ten account for about 9.3%. The sequences come from PBMCs from blood, collected about 19 months after vaccination. The source is a man aged 50-75 years who received an inactivated influenza vaccine. CDR3s include the opening cysteine and the closing phenylalanine or tryptophan. The order of the fields is D gene, J gene, V gene, clone size, CDR3 protein, CDR3 DNA. A D gene is named only where the DNA matches it firmly. The size entry is marked missing in some rows and otherwise reads once, few, many or a size class.

D gene: NA; J gene: TRBJ2-1; V gene: TRBV7-3; clone size: NA; CDR3 protein: CASSPGHTGEQFF; CDR3 DNA: TGTGCCAGCAGCCCGGGACATACGGGGGAGCAGTTCTTC
D gene: NA; J gene: TRBJ1-2; V gene: TRBV7-9; clone size: NA; CDR3 protein: CASSSITGNHYGYTF; CDR3 DNA: TGTGCCAGCAGCTCTATAACAGGGAATCACTATGGCTACACCTTC
D gene: NA; J gene: TRBJ1-5; V gene: TRBV6-6; clone size: many; CDR3 protein: CASSGGNQPQHF; CDR3 DNA: TGTGCCAGCAGCGGAGGGAATCAGCCCCAGCATTTT
D gene: TRBD2; J gene: TRBJ2-1; V gene: TRBV2; clone size: few; CDR3 protein: CASSGLAEVSYNEQFF; CDR3 DNA: TGTGCCAGCAGTGGGCTAGCGGAAGTCTCCTACAATGAGCAGTTCTTC
D gene: NA; J gene: TRBJ1-1; V gene: TRBV30; clone size: NA; CDR3 protein: CAWSRSGAEAFF; CDR3 DNA: TGTGCCTGGAGTCGTTCGGGGGCTGAAGCTTTCTTT
D gene: NA; J gene: TRBJ1-6; V gene: TRBV5-1; clone size: many; CDR3 protein: CASSSTDNSPLHF; CDR3 DNA: TGCGCCAGCAGCTCTACAGATAATTCACCCCTCCACTTT
D gene: TRBD1; J gene: TRBJ2-1; V gene: TRBV20-1; clone size: few; CDR3 protein: CSASPPSGQGNSYNEQFF; CDR3 DNA: TGCAGTGCTTCCCCACCCTCGGGACAGGGAAACTCCTACAATGAGCAGTTCTTC
D gene: NA; J gene: TRBJ2-5; V gene: TRBV20-1; clone size: NA; CDR3 protein: CSARMLGGTKEETQYF; CDR3 DNA: TGCAGTGCTAGAATGTTGGGCGGGACCAAGGAAGAGACCCAGTACTTC
D gene: NA; J gene: TRBJ2-7; V gene: TRBV20-1; clone size: few; CDR3 protein: CSAREGAYEQYF; CDR3 DNA: TGCAGTGCTAGAGAGGGGGCCTACGAGCAGTACTTC
D gene: TRBD2; J gene: TRBJ2-1; V gene: TRBV6-2/TRBV6-3; clone size: few; CDR3 protein: CASSWGSGGGNEQFF; CDR3 DNA: TGTGCCAGCAGTTGGGGTTCGGGAGGAGGGAATGAGCAGTTCTTC
D gene: TRBD2; J gene: TRBJ2-3; V gene: TRBV5-1; clone size: NA; CDR3 protein: CASSLNAGRGTDTQYF; CDR3 DNA: TGCGCCAGCAGCTTGAATGCCGGGAGGGGCACAGATACGCAGTATTTT
D gene: NA; J gene: TRBJ1-2; V gene: TRBV20-1; clone size: many; CDR3 protein: CSAYTGIGGYTF; CDR3 DNA: TGCAGTGCTTATACAGGGATCGGAGGCTACACCTTC
D gene: NA; J gene: TRBJ1-1; V gene: TRBV4-1; clone size: few; CDR3 protein: CASSQESSGRSTEAFF; CDR3 DNA: TGCGCCAGCAGCCAAGAATCTTCAGGGAGGAGCACTGAAGCTTTCTTT
D gene: NA; J gene: TRBJ2-7; V gene: TRBV28; clone size: few; CDR3 protein: CASSFADIPTYEQYF; CDR3 DNA: TGTGCCAGCAGCTTTGCGGACATTCCTACCTACGAGCAGTACTTC
D gene: NA; J gene: TRBJ1-2; V gene: TRBV29-1; clone size: NA; CDR3 protein: CSVDQGDYGYTF; CDR3 DNA: TGCAGCGTTGATCAGGGAGACTATGGCTACACCTTC
D gene: TRBD2; J gene: TRBJ2-5; V gene: TRBV20-1; clone size: NA; CDR3 protein: CSARWFGTSGSGETQYF; CDR3 DNA: TGCAGTGCTAGGTGGTTCGGGACTAGCGGGAGTGGAGAGACCCAGTACTTC
D gene: NA; J gene: TRBJ1-5; V gene: TRBV19; clone size: few; CDR3 protein: CASSQGSRNQPQHF; CDR3 DNA: TGTGCCAGTAGCCAGGGGAGTCGCAATCAGCCCCAGCATTTT
D gene: TRBD1; J gene: TRBJ1-1; V gene: TRBV9; clone size: NA; CDR3 protein: CASTPGGEINTEAYF; CDR3 DNA: TGTGCCAGCACTCCAGGGGGGGAAATAAACACTGAAGCTTACTTT
D gene: TRBD2; J gene: TRBJ2-1; V gene: TRBV28; clone size: NA; CDR3 protein: CASSLLAGGAYNEQFF; CDR3 DNA: TGTGCCAGCAGTTTGCTAGCGGGAGGGGCTTACAATGAGCAGTTCTTC
D gene: NA; J gene: TRBJ1-4; V gene: TRBV11-2; clone size: few; CDR3 protein: CAGSPGTTNEKLFF; CDR3 DNA: TGTGCCGGCAGCCCAGGGACAACTAATGAAAAACTGTTTTTT
D gene: NA; J gene: TRBJ2-3; V gene: TRBV12-3/TRBV12-4; clone size: few; CDR3 protein: CASSFAAADTQYF; CDR3 DNA: TGTGCCAGCAGTTTCGCCGCAGCAGATACGCAGTATTTT
D gene: NA; J gene: TRBJ1-5; V gene: TRBV19; clone size: NA; CDR3 protein: CASKGPRGNQPQHF; CDR3 DNA: TGTGCCAGTAAGGGTCCCAGGGGCAATCAGCCCCAGCATTTT
D gene: NA; J gene: TRBJ2-1; V gene: TRBV9; clone size: NA; CDR3 protein: CASSVGGGILHEQFF; CDR3 DNA: TGTGCCAGCAGCGTAGGTGGCGGGATTCTGCATGAGCAGTTCTTC
D gene: NA; J gene: TRBJ1-1; V gene: TRBV20-1; clone size: few; CDR3 protein: CSAREQGENTEAFF; CDR3 DNA: TGCAGTGCTAGGGAACAGGGAGAGAACACTGAAGCTTTCTTT
D gene: NA; J gene: TRBJ2-5; V gene: TRBV29-1; clone size: few; CDR3 protein: CSADGRRGNQETQYF; CDR3 DNA: TGCAGCGCCGATGGGAGGCGGGGAAACCAAGAGACCCAGTACTTC
D gene: TRBD1; J gene: TRBJ1-5; V gene: TRBV30; clone size: few; CDR3 protein: CAWSAGTGGRQPQHF; CDR3 DNA: TGTGCCTGGAGCGCCGGGACAGGGGGACGACAGCCCCAGCATTTT
D gene: NA; J gene: TRBJ1-1; V gene: TRBV18; clone size: many; CDR3 protein: CASSQGQLGPEAFF; CDR3 DNA: TGTGCCAGCTCACAAGGGCAGTTAGGACCTGAAGCTTTCTTT
D gene: NA; J gene: TRBJ2-7; V gene: TRBV2; clone size: NA; CDR3 protein: CARGEVSYEQYF; CDR3 DNA: TGTGCCCGGGGTGAGGTTTCCTACGAGCAGTACTTC
D gene: TRBD2; J gene: TRBJ2-4; V gene: TRBV6-2/TRBV6-3; clone size: few; CDR3 protein: CASTDGLAANIAKNIQYF; CDR3 DNA: TGTGCCAGCACCGACGGGCTAGCGGCGAATATAGCCAAAAACATTCAGTACTTC
D gene: NA; J gene: TRBJ2-3; V gene: TRBV3-1; clone size: NA; CDR3 protein: CASSQDLTPGPQGDTQYF; CDR3 DNA: TGTGCCAGCAGCCAAGACCTTACCCCGGGACCCCAAGGAGATACGCAGTATTTT
D gene: TRBD1; J gene: TRBJ1-5; V gene: TRBV28; clone size: NA; CDR3 protein: CASSHHVDREFGYSNQPQHF; CDR3 DNA: TGTGCCAGCAGTCACCACGTGGACAGGGAGTTTGGGTATAGCAATCAGCCCCAGCATTTT
D gene: NA; J gene: TRBJ1-1; V gene: TRBV18; clone size: few; CDR3 protein: CASSYDSYTEAFF; CDR3 DNA: TGTGCCAGCTCATATGACAGTTACACTGAAGCTTTCTTT
D gene: NA; J gene: TRBJ1-1; V gene: TRBV20-1; clone size: NA; CDR3 protein: CSAKGQNTEAFF; CDR3 DNA: TGCAGTGCTAAGGGACAGAACACTGAAGCTTTCTTT
D gene: TRBD1; J gene: TRBJ2-7; V gene: TRBV18; clone size: few; CDR3 protein: CASSPRDRAPEQYF; CDR3 DNA: TGTGCCAGCTCACCCCGGGACAGGGCCCCCGAGCAGTACTTC
D gene: NA; J gene: TRBJ2-1; V gene: TRBV29-1; clone size: few; CDR3 protein: CSVGHYNEQFF; CDR3 DNA: TGCAGCGTAGGCCACTACAATGAGCAGTTCTTC
D gene: TRBD1; J gene: TRBJ1-2; V gene: TRBV3-1; clone size: few; CDR3 protein: CASSHGTALFYTF; CDR3 DNA: TGTGCCAGCAGTCACGGGACAGCGCTTTTCTACACCTTC
D gene: NA; J gene: TRBJ1-1; V gene: TRBV6-2/TRBV6-3; clone size: many; CDR3 protein: CASSYGGLNTEAFF; CDR3 DNA: TGTGCCAGCAGTTACGGGGGCCTGAACACTGAAGCTTTCTTT
D gene: TRBD2; J gene: TRBJ2-3; V gene: TRBV6-5; clone size: NA; CDR3 protein: CASSSSGRAVDTQYF; CDR3 DNA: TGTGCCAGCAGTTCTAGCGGGAGGGCCGTAGATACGCAGTATTTT
D gene: TRBD1; J gene: TRBJ2-7; V gene: TRBV5-1; clone size: NA; CDR3 protein: CASSLTGKISYEQYF; CDR3 DNA: TGCGCCAGCAGCCTGACAGGGAAAATCTCCTACGAGCAGTACTTC
D gene: NA; J gene: TRBJ1-2; V gene: TRBV4-2; clone size: many; CDR3 protein: CASNPSAGQNYGYTF; CDR3 DNA: TGTGCCAGCAACCCCTCGGCAGGGCAGAACTATGGCTACACCTTC
D gene: TRBD1; J gene: TRBJ1-4; V gene: TRBV5-4; clone size: few; CDR3 protein: CASSSRQGATNEKLFF; CDR3 DNA: TGTGCCAGCAGCTCCCGACAGGGAGCAACTAATGAAAAACTGTTTTTT
D gene: NA; J gene: TRBJ2-5; V gene: TRBV2; clone size: NA; CDR3 protein: CASSERRQSGTQYF; CDR3 DNA: TGTGCCAGCAGTGAACGTCGGCAGTCGGGGACCCAGTACTTC
D gene: NA; J gene: TRBJ1-2; V gene: TRBV7-9; clone size: few; CDR3 protein: CASSLAGDDTYTF; CDR3 DNA: TGTGCCAGCAGCTTAGCTGGGGATGACACCTACACCTTC
D gene: TRBD2; J gene: TRBJ2-5; V gene: TRBV5-4; clone size: NA; CDR3 protein: CASSPLAGGQETQYF; CDR3 DNA: TGTGCCAGCAGCCCACTAGCGGGGGGTCAAGAGACCCAGTACTTC
D gene: NA; J gene: TRBJ1-2; V gene: TRBV6-5; clone size: NA; CDR3 protein: CASSYSRQGDYGYTF; CDR3 DNA: TGTGCCAGCAGTTACTCACGGCAGGGCGACTATGGCTACACCTTC
D gene: TRBD1; J gene: TRBJ1-2; V gene: TRBV2; clone size: few; CDR3 protein: CASSESGQSYGYTF; CDR3 DNA: TGTGCCAGCAGTGAATCGGGACAGTCTTATGGCTACACCTTC
D gene: NA; J gene: TRBJ1-5; V gene: TRBV12-3/TRBV12-4; clone size: few; CDR3 protein: CASHSGTAVNQPQHF; CDR3 DNA: TGTGCCAGCCATTCCGGGACTGCCGTCAATCAGCCCCAGCATTTT
D gene: NA; J gene: TRBJ2-5; V gene: TRBV2; clone size: NA; CDR3 protein: CASSDRGLYQETQYF; CDR3 DNA: TGTGCCAGCAGTGACAGGGGCCTGTACCAAGAGACCCAGTACTTC
D gene: NA; J gene: TRBJ2-2; V gene: TRBV5-1; clone size: NA; CDR3 protein: CASSLGRNGELFF; CDR3 DNA: TGCGCCAGCAGCTTGGGGAGGAACGGGGAGCTGTTTTTT
D gene: NA; J gene: TRBJ2-7; V gene: TRBV20-1; clone size: NA; CDR3 protein: CSARRGRAYDEQYF; CDR3 DNA: TGCAGTGCTAGAAGGGGGAGGGCCTACGACGAGCAGTACTTC
D gene: NA; J gene: TRBJ2-1; V gene: TRBV28; clone size: once; CDR3 protein: CASSCTSCEQFF; CDR3 DNA: TGTGCCAGCAGCTGTACTAGCTGCGAGCAGTTCTTC
D gene: TRBD2; J gene: TRBJ2-1; V gene: TRBV11-1; clone size: few; CDR3 protein: CASSLAASGSVEQFF; CDR3 DNA: TGTGCCAGCAGCTTAGCGGCTAGCGGGAGCGTTGAGCAGTTCTTC
D gene: NA; J gene: TRBJ2-7; V gene: TRBV7-8; clone size: many; CDR3 protein: CASSPRLTGSKSYEQYF; CDR3 DNA: TGTGCCAGCAGCCCGAGACTTACCGGGTCCAAATCCTACGAGCAGTACTTC
D gene: NA; J gene: TRBJ1-1; V gene: TRBV7-3; clone size: NA; CDR3 protein: CASSRHGGDAFF; CDR3 DNA: TGTGCCAGCAGCCGACACGGTGGGGATGCTTTCTTT
D gene: NA; J gene: TRBJ1-4; V gene: TRBV25-1; clone size: many; CDR3 protein: CASMQPGRGEKLFF; CDR3 DNA: TGTGCCAGCATGCAACCAGGTCGGGGTGAAAAACTGTTTTTT
D gene: NA; J gene: TRBJ1-1; V gene: TRBV18; clone size: NA; CDR3 protein: CASSPGGSPADYEAFF; CDR3 DNA: TGTGCCAGCTCACCGGGGGGGTCGCCAGCGGACTATGAAGCTTTCTTT
D gene: NA; J gene: TRBJ1-1; V gene: TRBV9; clone size: many; CDR3 protein: CASSAPPTTEAFF; CDR3 DNA: TGTGCCAGCAGCGCCCCCCCAACCACTGAAGCTTTCTTT
D gene: TRBD1; J gene: TRBJ1-1; V gene: TRBV12-3/TRBV12-4; clone size: NA; CDR3 protein: CASRPHRDRGLFWTEAFF; CDR3 DNA: TGTGCCAGCAGGCCTCACAGGGACAGGGGGCTGTTTTGGACTGAAGCTTTCTTT
D gene: NA; J gene: TRBJ1-1; V gene: TRBV28; clone size: many; CDR3 protein: CASKVNTEAFF; CDR3 DNA: TGTGCCAGCAAGGTGAACACTGAAGCTTTCTTT
D gene: NA; J gene: TRBJ2-2; V gene: TRBV7-6; clone size: NA; CDR3 protein: CASSLGQGLVTGELFF; CDR3 DNA: TGTGCCAGCAGCTTAGGCCAGGGGCTGGTCACCGGGGAGCTGTTTTTT